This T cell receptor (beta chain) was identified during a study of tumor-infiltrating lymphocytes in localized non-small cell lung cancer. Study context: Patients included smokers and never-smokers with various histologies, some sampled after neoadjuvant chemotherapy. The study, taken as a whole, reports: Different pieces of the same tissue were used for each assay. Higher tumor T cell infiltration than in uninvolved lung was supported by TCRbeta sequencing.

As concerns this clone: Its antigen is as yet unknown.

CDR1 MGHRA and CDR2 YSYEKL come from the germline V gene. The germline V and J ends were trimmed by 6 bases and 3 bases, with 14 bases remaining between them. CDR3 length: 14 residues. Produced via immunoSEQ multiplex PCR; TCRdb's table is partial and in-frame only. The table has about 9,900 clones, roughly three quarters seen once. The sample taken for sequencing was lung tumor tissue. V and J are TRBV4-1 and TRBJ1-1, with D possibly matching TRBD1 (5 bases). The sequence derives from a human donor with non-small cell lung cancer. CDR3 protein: CASSPRGGDTEAFF. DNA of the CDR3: TGCGCCAGCAGTCCTCGGGGCGGGGACACTGAAGCTTTCTTT.